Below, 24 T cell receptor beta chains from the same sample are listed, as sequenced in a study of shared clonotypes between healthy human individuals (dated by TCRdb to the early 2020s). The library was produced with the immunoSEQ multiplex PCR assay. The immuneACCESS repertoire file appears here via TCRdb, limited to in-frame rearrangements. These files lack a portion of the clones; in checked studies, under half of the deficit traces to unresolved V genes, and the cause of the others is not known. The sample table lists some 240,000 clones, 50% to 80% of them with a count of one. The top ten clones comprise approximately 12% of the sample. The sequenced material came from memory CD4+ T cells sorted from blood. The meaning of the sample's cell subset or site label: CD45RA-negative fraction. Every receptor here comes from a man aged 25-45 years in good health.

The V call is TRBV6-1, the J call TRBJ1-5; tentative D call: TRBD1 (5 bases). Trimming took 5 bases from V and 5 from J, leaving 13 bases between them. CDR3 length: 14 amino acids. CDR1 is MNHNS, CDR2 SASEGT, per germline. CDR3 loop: CASSLEGWDQPQHF. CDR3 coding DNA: TGTGCCAGCAGTTTAGAGGGGTGGGATCAGCCCCAGCATTTT.

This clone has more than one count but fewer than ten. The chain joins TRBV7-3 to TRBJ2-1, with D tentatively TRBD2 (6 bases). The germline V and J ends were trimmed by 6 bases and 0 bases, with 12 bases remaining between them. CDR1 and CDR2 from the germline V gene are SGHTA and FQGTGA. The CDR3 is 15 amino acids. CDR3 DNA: TGTGCCAGCAGGTTACTAGCCGCCTCCTACAATGAGCAGTTCTTC. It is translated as CASRLLAASYNEQFF.

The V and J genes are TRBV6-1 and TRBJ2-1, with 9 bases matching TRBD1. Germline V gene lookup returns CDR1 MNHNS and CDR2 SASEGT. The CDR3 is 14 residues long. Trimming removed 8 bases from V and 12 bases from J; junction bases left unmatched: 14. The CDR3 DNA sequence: TGTGCCAGCTGGGAAACAGGGGGCGTTCAAGGGCAGTTCTTC. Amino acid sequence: CASWETGGVQGQFF.

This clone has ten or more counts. CDR3 sequence reads: CASSSEALAGGPGAKNIQYF. The CDR3 DNA reads as TGCGCCAGCAGCTCCGAAGCCTTAGCGGGAGGGCCCGGAGCCAAAAACATTCAGTACTTC. The genes are TRBV5-1 and TRBJ2-4; 11 bases agree with TRBD2. Germline trimming cut 3 bases from V and 0 bases from J; bases unmatched to any gene: 14. CDR1 SGHRS and CDR2 YFSETQ come from the germline V gene. There are 20 residues in the CDR3.

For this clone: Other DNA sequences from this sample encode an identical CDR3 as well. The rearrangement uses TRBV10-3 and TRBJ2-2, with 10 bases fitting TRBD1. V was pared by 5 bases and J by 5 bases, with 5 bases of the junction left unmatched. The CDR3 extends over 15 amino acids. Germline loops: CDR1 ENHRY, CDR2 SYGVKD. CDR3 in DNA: TGTGCCATCAGTAGACAGGGGGCGCCTACCGGGGAGCTGTTTTTT. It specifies CAISRQGAPTGELFF.

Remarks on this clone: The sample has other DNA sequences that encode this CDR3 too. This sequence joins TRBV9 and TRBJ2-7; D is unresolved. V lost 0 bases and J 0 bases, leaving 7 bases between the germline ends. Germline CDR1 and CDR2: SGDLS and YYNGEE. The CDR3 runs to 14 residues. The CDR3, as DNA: TGTGCCAGCAGCGTAGCCAGCAGCTCCTACGAGCAGTACTTC. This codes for CASSVASSSYEQYF.

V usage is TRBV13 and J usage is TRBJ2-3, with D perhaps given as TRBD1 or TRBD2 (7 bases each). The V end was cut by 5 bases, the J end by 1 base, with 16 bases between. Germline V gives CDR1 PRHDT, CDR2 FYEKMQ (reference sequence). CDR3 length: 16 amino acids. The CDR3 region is CASSARSGGGTDTQYF. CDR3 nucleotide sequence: TGTGCCAGCAGCGCCCGATCAGGGGGGGGCACAGATACGCAGTATTTT.

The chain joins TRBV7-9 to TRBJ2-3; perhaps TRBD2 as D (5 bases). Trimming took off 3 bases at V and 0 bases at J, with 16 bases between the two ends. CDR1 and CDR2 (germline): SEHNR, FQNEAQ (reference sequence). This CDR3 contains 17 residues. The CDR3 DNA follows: TGTGCCAGCAGCTTCGGGTTAGAGGGTACTAGCACAGATACGCAGTATTTT. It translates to CASSFGLEGTSTDTQYF.

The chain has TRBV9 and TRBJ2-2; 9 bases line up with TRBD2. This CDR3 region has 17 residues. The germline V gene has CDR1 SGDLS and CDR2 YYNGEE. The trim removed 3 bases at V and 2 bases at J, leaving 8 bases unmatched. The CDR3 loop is CASSGGTSWSNTGELFF. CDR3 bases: TGTGCCAGCAGCGGGGGGACTAGCTGGAGTAACACCGGGGAGCTGTTTTTT.

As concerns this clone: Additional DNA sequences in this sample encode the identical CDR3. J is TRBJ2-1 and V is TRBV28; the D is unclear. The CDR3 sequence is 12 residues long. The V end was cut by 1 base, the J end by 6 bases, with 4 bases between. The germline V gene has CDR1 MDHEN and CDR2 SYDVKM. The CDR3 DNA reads TGTGCCAGCAGTTTATTAGGCAATGAGCAGTTCTTC. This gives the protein CASSLLGNEQFF.

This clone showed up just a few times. CDR3 in amino acids: CASSLDQGDEQYF. CDR3 nucleotide sequence: TGTGCCAGCAGCTTAGATCAGGGAGACGAGCAGTACTTC. The chain couples TRBV11-2 to TRBJ2-7; D is tentatively TRBD1 or TRBD2 (5 bases each). The germline V and J ends were trimmed by 0 bases and 5 bases, with 8 bases remaining between them. The V gene's germline CDR1 is SGHAT and CDR2 FQNNGV. The CDR3 length is 13 residues.

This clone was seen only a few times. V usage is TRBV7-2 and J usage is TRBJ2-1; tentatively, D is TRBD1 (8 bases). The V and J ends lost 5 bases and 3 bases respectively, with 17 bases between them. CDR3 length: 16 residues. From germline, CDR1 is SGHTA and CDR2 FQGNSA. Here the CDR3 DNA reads TGTGCCAGCAGCGGGAGGGACAGGTTGGGCTACAATGAGCAGTTCTTC. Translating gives CASSGRDRLGYNEQFF.

Written as DNA, the CDR3 is TGTGCCAGTGGAACACAGGGGACGAGCACCGGGGAGCTGTTTTTT. The encoded protein is CASGTQGTSTGELFF. The rearrangement joins TRBV19 to TRBJ2-2, with TRBD1 matching over 7 bases. Trimming removed 8 bases from V and 4 bases from J; junction bases left unmatched: 10. In germline, CDR1 is LNHDA, CDR2 SQIVND (reference sequence). This CDR3 is built from 15 residues.

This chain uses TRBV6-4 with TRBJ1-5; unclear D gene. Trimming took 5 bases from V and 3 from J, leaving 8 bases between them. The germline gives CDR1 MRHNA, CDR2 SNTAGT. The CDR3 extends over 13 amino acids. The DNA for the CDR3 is TGTGCCAGCAGTATAAGGGCCAATCAGCCCCAGCATTTT. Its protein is CASSIRANQPQHF.

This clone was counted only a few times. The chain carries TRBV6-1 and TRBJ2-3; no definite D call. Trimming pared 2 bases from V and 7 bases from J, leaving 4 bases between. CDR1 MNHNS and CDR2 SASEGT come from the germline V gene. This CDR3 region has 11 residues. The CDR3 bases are TGTGCCAGCAGTGAAACGAATACGCAGTATTTT. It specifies CASSETNTQYF.

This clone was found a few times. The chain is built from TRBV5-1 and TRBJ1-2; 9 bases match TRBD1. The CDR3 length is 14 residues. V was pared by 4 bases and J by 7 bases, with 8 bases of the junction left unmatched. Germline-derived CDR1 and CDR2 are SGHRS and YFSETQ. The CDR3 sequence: CASSPEVQGAGYTF. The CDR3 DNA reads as TGCGCCAGCAGCCCGGAGGTACAGGGGGCTGGCTACACCTTC.

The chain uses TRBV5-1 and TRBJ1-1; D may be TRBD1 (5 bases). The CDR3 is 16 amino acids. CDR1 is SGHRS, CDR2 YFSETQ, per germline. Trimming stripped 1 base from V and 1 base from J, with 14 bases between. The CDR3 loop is CASSLHKRGQNTEAFF. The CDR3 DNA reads TGCGCCAGCAGCTTGCATAAGAGGGGTCAGAACACTGAAGCTTTCTTT.

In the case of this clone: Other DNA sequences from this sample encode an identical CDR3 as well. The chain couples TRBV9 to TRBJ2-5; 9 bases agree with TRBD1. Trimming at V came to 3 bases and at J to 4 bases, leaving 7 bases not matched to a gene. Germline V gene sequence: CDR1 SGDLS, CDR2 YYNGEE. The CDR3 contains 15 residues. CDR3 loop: CASSATGGRGETQYF. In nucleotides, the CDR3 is TGTGCCAGCAGCGCGACAGGGGGGCGAGGAGAGACCCAGTACTTC.

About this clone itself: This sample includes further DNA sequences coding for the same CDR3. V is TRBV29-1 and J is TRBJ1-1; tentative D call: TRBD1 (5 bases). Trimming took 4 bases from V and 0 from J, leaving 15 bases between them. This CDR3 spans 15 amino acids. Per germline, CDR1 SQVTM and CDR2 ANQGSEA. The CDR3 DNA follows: TGCAGCGTTGCGCAGGGTTGGGGTATGAACACTGAAGCTTTCTTT. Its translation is CSVAQGWGMNTEAFF.

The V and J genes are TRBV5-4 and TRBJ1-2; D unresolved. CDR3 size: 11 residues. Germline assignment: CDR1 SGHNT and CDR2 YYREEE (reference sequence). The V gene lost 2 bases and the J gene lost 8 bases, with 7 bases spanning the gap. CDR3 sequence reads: CASSFSDGYTF. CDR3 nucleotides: TGTGCCAGCAGCTTTAGTGACGGCTACACCTTC.

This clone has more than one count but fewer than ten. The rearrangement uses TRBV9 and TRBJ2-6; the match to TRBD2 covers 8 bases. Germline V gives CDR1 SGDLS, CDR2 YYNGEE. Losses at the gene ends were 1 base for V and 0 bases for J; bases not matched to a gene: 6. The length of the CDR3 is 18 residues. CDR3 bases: TGTGCCAGCAGCGTATCGGCGGGAGGCGGCTCTGGGGCCAACGTCCTGACTTTC. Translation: CASSVSAGGGSGANVLTF.

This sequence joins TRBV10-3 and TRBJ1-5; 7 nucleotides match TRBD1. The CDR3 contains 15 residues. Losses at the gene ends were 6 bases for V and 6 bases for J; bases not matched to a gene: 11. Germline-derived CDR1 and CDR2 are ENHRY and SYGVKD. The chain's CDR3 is CAIRQGGGAIQPQHF. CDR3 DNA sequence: TGTGCCATCAGGCAGGGAGGGGGCGCGATTCAGCCCCAGCATTTT.

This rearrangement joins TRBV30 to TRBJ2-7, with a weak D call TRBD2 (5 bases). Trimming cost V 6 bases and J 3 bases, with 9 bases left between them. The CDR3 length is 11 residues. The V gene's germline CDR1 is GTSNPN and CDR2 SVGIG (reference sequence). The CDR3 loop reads CACLAYYEQYF. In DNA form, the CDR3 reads TGTGCCTGTTTAGCGTACTACGAGCAGTACTTC.

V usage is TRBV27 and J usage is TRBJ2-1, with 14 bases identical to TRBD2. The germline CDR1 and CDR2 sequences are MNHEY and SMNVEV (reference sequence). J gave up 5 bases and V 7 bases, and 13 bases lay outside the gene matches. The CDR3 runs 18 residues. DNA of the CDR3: TGTGCCAGCATTCACCGCCCGGGACTAGCGGGAGTTCACAATGAGCAGTTCTTC. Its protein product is CASIHRPGLAGVHNEQFF.